This T cell receptor beta chain derives from a study of shared clonotypes between healthy human individuals. Study-level points and caveats: With a few donors compared, approximately 5% of naive CD4 clonotypes were shared.

Donors included only healthy HIV-negative adults lacking recent acute infections or vaccinations. There are 15 residues in the CDR3. Per germline, CDR1 SGDLS and CDR2 YYNGEE. The V gene end was trimmed by 0 bases and the J gene end by 4 bases; junction bases not matched to a gene: 2. The repertoire was sequenced with immunoSEQ multiplex PCR; TCRdb's copy has only in-frame clones and lacks some. The table lists millions of clones, approximately 95% of them singletons. A note on this clone: Its antigen is undetermined. The same CDR3 can be traced to other DNA sequences in this sample.

This clonotype originated in a man aged 18 to 29 in good health. Some clones in this sample may be carry-over from other donors' samples. The chain recombines TRBV9 with TRBJ2-7; 12 nucleotides agree with TRBD2. The sample consisted of naive CD4+ T cells from PBMCs. Subset reported: CD45RA+ positively selected. The CDR3 DNA follows: TGTGCCAGCAGCGTAGGGACTAGCGGGATTTACGAGCAGTACTTC. Translated, it gives CASSVGTSGIYEQYF.